One and the same sample provided the 30 T cell receptor beta chains below, sequenced in a study of breast tumors, draining lymph nodes, adjacent tissues. TCRdb independently ran MiXCR on the multiplex PCR reads; one entry per CDR3 protein. The sample yields 15,000 or so distinct CDR3 sequences, around 47% seen once. Sample: tumor-adjacent breast tissue. The receptors originated from a female donor with breast cancer. Some clones in this sample may be carry-over from other donors' samples.

There are many counts of this clonotype. The chain carries TRBV3-1 and TRBJ1-2, with D maybe TRBD1 (5 bases). The CDR3 is made up of 11 amino acids. Germline CDR1 reads LGHDT; CDR2 reads YNNKEL (reference sequence). The germline V and J ends were trimmed by 8 bases and 8 bases, with 12 bases remaining between them. The CDR3 is CASRGGGGYTF. CDR3 coding DNA: TGTGCCAGCCGCGGGGGGGGAGGCTACACCTTC.

With respect to this clonotype: A read error may produce the germline difference seen at one junction end. The chain links TRBV3-1 to TRBJ2-2; D uncertain. This CDR3 has 16 amino acids. In germline, CDR1 is LGHDT, CDR2 YNNKEL (reference sequence). The CDR3 region has the DNA TGCGCCAGCAGCCAAGATTTAAATCTAGGGAACGGGGAGCTGTTTTTT. Its translation: CASSQDLNLGNGELFF.

This sequence joins TRBV4-1 and TRBJ2-7, with 9 bases that match TRBD1. Germline V gene sequence: CDR1 MGHRA, CDR2 YSYEKL. The CDR3 contains 15 residues. V shed 1 base, J shed 4 bases, and the junction held 5 bases outside the gene matches. The CDR3 is CASSQARTGEYEQYF. The DNA for the CDR3 is TGCGCCAGCAGCCAAGCTAGGACAGGGGAATACGAGCAGTACTTC.

Concerning this clonotype: The conserved phenylalanine or tryptophan normally closing the CDR3 is absent here, so this likely arose from a read error. It is unclear where the CDR3 begins or ends on the DNA, so no DNA is shown, and the CDR3 is as TCRdb lists it. The rearrangement uses TRBV15 and TRBJ1-4. The CDR3 spans 9 residues, counting both ends. Germline loops: CDR1 LNHNV, CDR2 YYDKDF (reference sequence). The CDR3 is CATSRMGTS.

This clonotype ranks as large. This rearrangement joins TRBV7-8 to TRBJ1-6; no reliable D call. Germline loops: CDR1 SGHVS, CDR2 FQNEAQ. Trimming removed 3 bases at V and 7 bases at J, with 10 bases between. CDR3 size: 14 residues. This CDR3 reads CASSFLKQNSPLHF. The CDR3 coding sequence is TGTGCCAGCAGCTTTTTGAAGCAGAATTCACCCCTCCACTTT.

CDR3 amino acids: CASSLGQGVTGNTIYF. The CDR3 DNA sequence: TGCGCCAGCAGCTTGGGGCAGGGGGTCACTGGAAACACCATATATTTT. This sequence joins TRBV5-1 and TRBJ1-3; TRBD1 matches at 7 bases. CDR3 length: 16 residues. Germline CDR1 and CDR2: SGHRS and YFSETQ. Trimming took 0 bases from V and 2 from J; bases not matched to a gene: 5.

This clonotype was picked up one time. With a much larger clone just one base away, this may be a read error. The chain couples TRBV6-1 to TRBJ2-5, with D perhaps matching TRBD1 (5 bases). Germline V gene data show CDR1 as MNHNS and CDR2 as SASEGT. The CDR3 length is 16 residues. In DNA form, the CDR3 reads TGTGCCAGCAGTCAATATCTACAGCTGGGGCAAGGGACCCAGTACTTC. Its protein product is CASSQYLQLGQGTQYF.

The sample holds many counts of this clonotype. Compared with germline, one end of the junction differs, possibly owing to a read error. The CDR3: CASIKIRDRGSYGHPF. The CDR3 bases are TGTGCCAGCATTAAAATTCGGGACAGGGGAAGCTATGGCCACCCCTTC. The V and J genes are TRBV7-6 and TRBJ1-2; TRBD1 aligns across 10 bases. The germline gives CDR1 SGHVS, CDR2 FNYEAQ. This CDR3 has 16 residues. The entire variable domain, with the rest obtained from reference TRBV7-6 and TRBJ1-2, is as follows: GAGVSQSPRYKVTKRGQDVALRCDPISGHVSLYWYRQALGQGPEFLTYFNYEAQQDKSGLPNDRFSAERPEGSISTLTIQRTEQRDSAMYRCASIKIRDRGSYGHPFGSGTRLTVV.

Relative to its sample, this clonotype is medium-sized. V gene TRBV7-3 combines with J gene TRBJ2-2; no clear D. Trimming took off 3 bases at V and 8 bases at J, with 10 bases between the two ends. CDR1 and CDR2 from the germline V gene are SGHTA and FQGTGA. This CDR3 contains 13 residues. CDR3 DNA: TGTGCCAGCAGCTTGGCTGGATCGGGGGAGCTGTTTTTT. Translating gives CASSLAGSGELFF.

The rearrangement links TRBV7-8 to TRBJ2-7; D might be TRBD1 or TRBD2, each matching 5 bases. The CDR3 has 14 amino acids. The ends were cut back, 2 bases at V and 5 bases at J, with 13 bases in the middle. CDR1 and CDR2 (germline): SGHVS, FQNEAQ. CDR3 region: CASSLLRDGDEQYV. The CDR3 bases are TGTGCCAGCAGCTTACTTAGGGACGGTGACGAGCAGTACGTC.

The chain has TRBV7-9 and TRBJ2-1, with a possible D match to TRBD1 (6 bases). CDR3 size: 15 residues. Germline CDR1 SEHNR, CDR2 FQNEAQ (reference sequence). Deletions cut 5 bases from V and 1 base from J, with 12 bases between. The CDR3 loop reads CASSEGEWSYNEQFF. CDR3 DNA sequence: TGTGCCAGCAGCGAGGGGGAGTGGTCCTACAATGAGCAGTTCTTC.

By share of the sample, this clonotype is medium-sized. The chain couples TRBV4-3 to TRBJ2-7; weak D call: TRBD1 (5 bases). The CDR3 extends over 15 amino acids. Looked up from germline, CDR1 is LGHNA and CDR2 is YSLEER. V dropped 0 bases and J dropped 3 bases, with 12 bases sitting between them. The CDR3 nucleotides are TGCGCCAGCAGCCAAGATCAGGCAGGGTACTACGAGCAGTACTTC. Translated, it gives CASSQDQAGYYEQYF.

This clonotype was detected ten times or more. A much larger clone differs by one base, so this may be a read error. This chain uses TRBV11-2 with TRBJ2-1; a possible D gene is TRBD2 (6 bases). CDR3 size: 17 residues. Germline CDR1 SGHAT, CDR2 FQNNGV. V lost 5 bases to trimming and J lost 9 bases, with 26 bases between them. In DNA, the CDR3 is TGTGCCAGCAGCCCCCTGGGCCTAGCGAGAGTATCTGGTGAGCAGTTCTTC. This encodes CASSPLGLARVSGEQFF.

The chain employs TRBV29-1 and TRBJ2-1; TRBD2 matches 14 bases. The germline V gene has CDR1 SQVTM and CDR2 ANQGSEA. The CDR3 has 16 amino acids. The CDR3 region has the DNA TGCAGAATGGGGACTAGCGGGAGTGGAACGTCACGTGAGCAGTTCTTC. As protein: CRMGTSGSGTSREQFF.

This clonotype was found many times. This chain links TRBV10-3 with TRBJ2-7; 7 nucleotides line up with TRBD1. The CDR3 spans 14 residues. Trimming at V came to 0 bases and at J to 2 bases, leaving 1 base not matched to a gene. Germline V gene data show CDR1 as ENHRY and CDR2 as SYGVKD. CDR3 loop: CAISESTGTYEQYF. CDR3 coding DNA: TGTGCCATCAGTGAGTCGACAGGGACCTACGAGCAGTACTTC.

The V gene is TRBV11-2, the J gene TRBJ1-4, with 7 bases identical to TRBD1. V lost 6 bases, J lost 7 bases, and 11 bases stayed unmatched. The germline CDR1 and CDR2 sequences are SGHAT and FQNNGV. This CDR3 contains 15 residues. CDR3 in amino acids: CASRTGVVGAEKLFF. As DNA, the CDR3 is TGTGCCAGCAGAACAGGGGTAGTAGGGGCTGAAAAACTGTTTTTT.

The chain couples TRBV20-1 to TRBJ2-7; the D gene could be TRBD1 or TRBD2 (8 bases each). This CDR3 contains 16 residues. V was shortened by 5 bases and J by 0 bases, with 20 bases between the two germline ends. Germline lookup yields CDR1 DFQATT and CDR2 SNEGSKA (reference sequence). DNA for the CDR3: TGCAGTGCTCAACCCTTAGCGGGACAGGCCTCCTACGAGCAGTACTTC. Translation gives CSAQPLAGQASYEQYF.

This clonotype was observed many times. The gene calls are TRBV20-1 and TRBJ2-1; 8 positions agree with TRBD2. The V gene's germline CDR1 is DFQATT and CDR2 SNEGSKA (reference sequence). The junction had 14 bases not matched to a gene; V was cut back by 3 bases and J by 7 bases. The CDR3 consists of 16 residues. Here the CDR3 reads CSASPGGSGSRNEQFF. DNA for the CDR3: TGCAGTGCTAGCCCGGGGGGGAGCGGGAGTAGGAATGAGCAGTTCTTC.

There are many counts of this clonotype. The CDR3 reads CASSRGGGGVWEQFF. For the CDR3, the DNA is TGCGCCAGCAGCCGAGGTGGCGGGGGGGTGTGGGAGCAGTTCTTC. The rearrangement joins TRBV4-3 to TRBJ2-1; 9 nucleotides align to TRBD2. V shed 4 bases, J shed 10 bases, and the junction held 11 bases outside the gene matches. CDR1 LGHNA and CDR2 YSLEER come from the germline V gene. The CDR3 covers 15 residues.

This clonotype was picked up many times. V and J are TRBV12-3 or TRBV12-4 and TRBJ2-1; 7 bases match TRBD2. The CDR3 loop spans 16 amino acids. Trimming cost V 3 bases and J 6 bases; bases outside gene matches: 11. CDR3 coding DNA: TGTGCCAGCAGTTTGTCCTCGGCGGGAGCGGGCAATGAGCAGTTCTTC. The encoded protein is CASSLSSAGAGNEQFF.

Within the sample, this clonotype is medium-sized (0.01 to 0.1%). Compared with germline, one end of the junction differs, possibly owing to a read error. This rearrangement joins TRBV7-7 to TRBJ2-3; 7 bases are a match to TRBD2. CDR3 length: 14 amino acids. CDR1 and CDR2 from the germline V gene are SSHAT and FNYEAQ (reference sequence). The CDR3 DNA sequence: TGTGCTAGCAGCCCGACGGGGGGTGCAGATACGCAGTATTTT. Translated, it gives CASSPTGGADTQYF. The full variable domain, its missing parts supplied by reference TRBV7-7 and TRBJ2-3, is GAGVSQSPRYKVTKRGQDVTLRCDPISSHATLYWYQQALGQGPEFLTYFNYEAQPDKSGLPSDRFSAERPEGSISTLTIQRTEQRDSAMYRCASSPTGGADTQYFGPGTRLTVL.

V is TRBV7-2 and J is TRBJ1-2; possibly TRBD1 for D (5 bases). The length of the CDR3 is 12 residues. Trimming shortened V by 1 base and J by 6 bases, and 6 bases separated the two germline ends. Germline loops: CDR1 SGHTA, CDR2 FQGNSA. CDR3 amino acids: CASSLGGDGYTF. The CDR3 coding sequence is TGTGCCAGCAGCTTAGGGGGGGATGGCTACACCTTC.

For this clonotype: A junction boundary mismatches the germline segment, possibly from a read error. The J gene is TRBJ2-3, the V gene TRBV25-1, with 8 bases aligning to TRBD2. CDR3 length: 15 amino acids. The germline V gene has CDR1 MGHDK and CDR2 SYGVNS. The CDR3 nucleotides are TGTGCCAGCAGTGAGAGAAGCGGGAGCAAAGATACGCAGTATTTT. Translation: CASSERSGSKDTQYF.

This clonotype has a count of ten or more. In DNA form, the CDR3 reads TGTGCCAGCAGCTTTGACGGAGCCTTCTATGGCTACACCTTC. Translated: CASSFDGAFYGYTF. The genes are TRBV5-5 and TRBJ1-2; D not certain. Trimming cost V 2 bases and J 4 bases, with 12 bases left between them. The CDR3 runs to 14 residues. Germline CDR1 is SGHKS and CDR2 is YYEKEE (reference sequence).

This clonotype is labeled medium-sized. The chain uses TRBV5-1 and TRBJ2-7; TRBD1 is a possible D gene (6 bases). The CDR3 has 15 amino acids. Trimming cost V 2 bases and J 0 bases, with 12 bases left between them. Germline values: CDR1 SGHRS, CDR2 YFSETQ. In DNA form, the CDR3 reads TGCGCCAGCAGCTTCGTGCCAGGGGACTCCTACGAGCAGTACTTC. Translation gives CASSFVPGDSYEQYF.

This clonotype occurred many times. The V call is TRBV12-3 or TRBV12-4, the J call TRBJ1-4, with D maybe TRBD1 (5 bases). This CDR3 spans 15 amino acids. Trimming stripped 8 bases from V and 2 bases from J, with 15 bases between. The CDR3 reads CASQLGGKTNEKLFF. In nucleotides, the CDR3 is TGTGCCAGCCAACTGGGGGGGAAGACTAATGAAAAACTGTTTTTT.

The chain links TRBV20-1 to TRBJ2-1, with 15 bases aligning to TRBD2. Unmatched junction bases numbered 15, after V lost 3 bases and J lost 9 bases. The CDR3 extends over 18 amino acids. Germline V gene data show CDR1 as DFQATT and CDR2 as SNEGSKA (reference sequence). The CDR3 DNA is TGCAGTGCTAGTTCGGTTGCCGGACTAGCGGGAGGGCCGGCTGAGCAGTTCTTC. It codes for CSASSVAGLAGGPAEQFF.

V is TRBV4-1 and J is TRBJ2-7; TRBD2 aligns across 9 bases. The germline gives CDR1 MGHRA, CDR2 YSYEKL. J lost 4 bases, V lost 0 bases, and 7 bases had no gene match. The CDR3 totals 16 residues. The CDR3 loop reads CASSQDISGSFYEQYF. CDR3 DNA sequence: TGCGCCAGCAGCCAAGATATTAGCGGGAGTTTTTACGAGCAGTACTTC.

The V gene is TRBV11-3, the J gene TRBJ2-5, with TRBD1 identical over 9 bases. This CDR3 has 13 residues. The V and J ends lost 10 bases and 3 bases, in that order; junction bases with no gene match: 6. Germline lookup yields CDR1 SGHNT and CDR2 YENEEA. The CDR3 DNA follows: TGTGCCACGGACCGGACAGGGGAAGAGACCCAGTACTTC. This codes for CATDRTGEETQYF.

Ten or more counts support this clonotype. The rearrangement joins TRBV5-4 to TRBJ1-4; a possible D gene is TRBD1 (5 bases). Trimming pared 4 bases from V and 5 bases from J, leaving 15 bases between. The CDR3 is 15 amino acids. Germline V gives CDR1 SGHNT, CDR2 YYREEE (reference sequence). The CDR3 bases are TGTGCCAGCAGCGACTGGGGGGGAGGGAATGAAAAACTGTTTTTT. It codes for CASSDWGGGNEKLFF.